This T cell receptor beta chain is from a study of read filtering for tumor transcriptome and immune sequencing. This CDR3 comprises 15 residues. CDR1 is DFQATT and CDR2 is SNEGSKA in the germline V gene (reference sequence). From around 0.4 ug of RNA, a library with molecular barcoded alpha/delta and beta/gamma adaptors was made. TCRdb used MiXCR to reprocess the reads, holding one entry per CDR3 protein. The sample records approximately 140,000 distinct CDR3 sequences, around 13% being singletons. On this clonotype: This clone may be a read error of a much larger clone one base away.

This clonotype was obtained from a donor at least 40 years old with multiple myeloma. The chain carries TRBV20-1 and TRBJ1-5; a weak D match, TRBD1 (5 bases). The sample taken for sequencing was a population of CD138-negative cells sorted from bone marrow. In nucleotides, the CDR3 is TGCAGTGCTAGAGATCTTTCCAGGGTGAATCAGCCCCTGCATTTT. Translating gives CSARDLSRVNQPLHF.